In its sample, the clone carrying this T cell receptor (beta chain) was seen a few times. The antigen remains undetermined. Regarding treatment: oral pan-JAK inhibitor, 5-10 mg twice daily. RNA extraction was followed by reverse transcription into cDNA, which acted as the sequencing template. Measured with immunoSEQ multiplex PCR; TCRdb has only the in-frame clones, and not every one. The sample lists 180,000 or so clones; roughly 60% were seen once. Trimming cost V 7 bases and J 5 bases, with 12 bases left between them. The CDR3 totals 13 residues. Per the germline V gene, CDR1 is SNHLY and CDR2 is FYNNEI. This record comes from a study of CD8+ T cells in alopecia areata. The wider study: The drug, oral tofacitinib, was given to treated patients at 5 to 10 mg twice daily.

Whole-study findings and limits: Scalp lesions, especially in alopecia totalis/universalis, had higher clonality than normal scalp. Persistence during tofacitinib was seen for many expanded lesional clones in scalp and blood.

The source is a human donor with alopecia areata. This sample comprised CD4+ T cells sorted from blood, obtained between weeks 55 and 65, from a patient treated with tofacitinib. This rearrangement joins TRBV2 to TRBJ1-5; D gene unclear. CDR3 sequence reads: CASTAEPYQPQHF. DNA of the CDR3: TGTGCCAGCACCGCGGAGCCCTATCAGCCCCAGCATTTT. The full variable domain, rest sourced from reference TRBV2 and TRBJ1-5, is EPEVTQTPSHQVTQMGQEVILRCVPISNHLYFYWYRQILGQKVEFLVSFYNNEISEKSEIFDDQFSVERPDGSNFTLKIRSTKLEDSAMYFCASTAEPYQPQHFGDGTRLSIL.